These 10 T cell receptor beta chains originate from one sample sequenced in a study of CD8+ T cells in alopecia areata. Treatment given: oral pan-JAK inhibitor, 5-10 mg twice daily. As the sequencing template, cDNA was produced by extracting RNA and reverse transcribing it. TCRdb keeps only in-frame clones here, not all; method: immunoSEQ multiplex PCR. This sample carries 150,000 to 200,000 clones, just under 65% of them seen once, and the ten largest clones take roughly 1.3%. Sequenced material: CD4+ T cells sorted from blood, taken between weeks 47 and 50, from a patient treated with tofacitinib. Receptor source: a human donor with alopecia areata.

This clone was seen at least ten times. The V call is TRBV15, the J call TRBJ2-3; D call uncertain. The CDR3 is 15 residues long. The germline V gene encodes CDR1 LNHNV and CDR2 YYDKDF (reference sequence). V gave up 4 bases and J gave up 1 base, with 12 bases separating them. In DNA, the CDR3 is TGTGCCACCAGCAAACTCAGACGTGGCACAGATACGCAGTATTTT. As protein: CATSKLRRGTDTQYF.

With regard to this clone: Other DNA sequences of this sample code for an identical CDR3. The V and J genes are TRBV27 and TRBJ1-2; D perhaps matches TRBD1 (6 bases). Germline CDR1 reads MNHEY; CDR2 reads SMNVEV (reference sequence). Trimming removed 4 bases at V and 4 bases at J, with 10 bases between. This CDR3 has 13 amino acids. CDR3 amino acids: CASSSTGFYGYTF. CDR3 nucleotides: TGTGCCAGCAGTTCGACAGGCTTCTATGGCTACACCTTC.

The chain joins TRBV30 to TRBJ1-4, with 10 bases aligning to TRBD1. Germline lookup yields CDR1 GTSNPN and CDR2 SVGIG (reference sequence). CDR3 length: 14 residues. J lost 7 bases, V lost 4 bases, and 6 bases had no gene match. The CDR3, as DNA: TGTGCCTGGACTTCGGGACAGGGGTTTGAAAAACTGTTTTTT. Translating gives CAWTSGQGFEKLFF.

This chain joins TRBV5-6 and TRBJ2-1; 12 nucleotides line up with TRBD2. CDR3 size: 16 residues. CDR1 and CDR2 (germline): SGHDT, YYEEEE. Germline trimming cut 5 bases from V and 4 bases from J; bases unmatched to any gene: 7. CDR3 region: CASRPGTSGFYNEQFF. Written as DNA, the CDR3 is TGTGCCAGCAGACCCGGGACTAGCGGGTTTTACAATGAGCAGTTCTTC.

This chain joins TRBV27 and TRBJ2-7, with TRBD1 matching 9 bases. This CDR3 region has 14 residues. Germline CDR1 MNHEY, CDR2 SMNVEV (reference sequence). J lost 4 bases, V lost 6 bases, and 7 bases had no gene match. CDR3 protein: CASRPGQGRYEQYF. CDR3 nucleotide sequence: TGTGCCAGCAGGCCCGGACAGGGGAGGTACGAGCAGTACTTC.

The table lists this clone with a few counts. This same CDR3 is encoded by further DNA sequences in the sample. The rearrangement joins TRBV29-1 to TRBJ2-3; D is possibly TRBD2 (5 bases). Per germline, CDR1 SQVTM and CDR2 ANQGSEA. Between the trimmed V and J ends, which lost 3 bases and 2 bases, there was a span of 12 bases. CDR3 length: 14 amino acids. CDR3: CSVEAGLHTDTQYF. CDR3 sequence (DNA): TGCAGCGTTGAGGCGGGTCTTCACACAGATACGCAGTATTTT.

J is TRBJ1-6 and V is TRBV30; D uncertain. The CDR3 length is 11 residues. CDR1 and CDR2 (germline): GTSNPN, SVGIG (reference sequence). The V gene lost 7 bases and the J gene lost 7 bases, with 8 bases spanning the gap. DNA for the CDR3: TGTGCCTCCGGTCAGAATTCACCCCTCCACTTT. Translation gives CASGQNSPLHF.

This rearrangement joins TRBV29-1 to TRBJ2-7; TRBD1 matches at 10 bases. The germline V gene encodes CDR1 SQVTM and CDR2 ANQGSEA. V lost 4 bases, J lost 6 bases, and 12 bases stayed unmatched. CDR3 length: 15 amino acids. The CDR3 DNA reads TGCAGCGTTGCCGGGGGGACAGGGGTCGAAAGCGAGCAGTACTTC. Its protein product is CSVAGGTGVESEQYF.

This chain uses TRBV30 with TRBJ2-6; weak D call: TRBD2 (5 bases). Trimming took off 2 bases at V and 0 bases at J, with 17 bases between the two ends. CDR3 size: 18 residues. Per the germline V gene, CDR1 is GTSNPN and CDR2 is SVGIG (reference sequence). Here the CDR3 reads CAWSTLSGLVSGANVLTF. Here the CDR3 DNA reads TGTGCCTGGAGTACTCTATCGGGATTGGTCTCTGGGGCCAACGTCCTGACTTTC.

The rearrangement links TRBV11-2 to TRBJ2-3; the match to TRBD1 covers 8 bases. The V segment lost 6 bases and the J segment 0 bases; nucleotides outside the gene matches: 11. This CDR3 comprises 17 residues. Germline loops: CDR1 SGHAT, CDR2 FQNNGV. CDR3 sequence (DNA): TGTGCCAGCAGTCAAGGGCGTGGACAGGGAAGCACAGATACGCAGTATTTT. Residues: CASSQGRGQGSTDTQYF.